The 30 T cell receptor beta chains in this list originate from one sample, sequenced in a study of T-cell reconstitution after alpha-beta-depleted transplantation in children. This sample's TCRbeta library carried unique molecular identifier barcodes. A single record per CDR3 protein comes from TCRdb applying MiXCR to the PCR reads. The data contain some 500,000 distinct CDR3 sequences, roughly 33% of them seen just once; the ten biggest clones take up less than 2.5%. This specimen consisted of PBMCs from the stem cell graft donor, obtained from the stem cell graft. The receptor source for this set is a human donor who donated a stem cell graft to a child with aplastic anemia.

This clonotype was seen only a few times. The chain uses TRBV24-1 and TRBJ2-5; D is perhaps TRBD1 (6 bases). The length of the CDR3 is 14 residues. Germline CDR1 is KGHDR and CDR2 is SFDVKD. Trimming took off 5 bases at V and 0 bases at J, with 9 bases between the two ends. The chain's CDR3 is CATSVTGNQETQYF. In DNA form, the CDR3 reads TGTGCCACCAGTGTCACAGGGAACCAAGAGACCCAGTACTTC.

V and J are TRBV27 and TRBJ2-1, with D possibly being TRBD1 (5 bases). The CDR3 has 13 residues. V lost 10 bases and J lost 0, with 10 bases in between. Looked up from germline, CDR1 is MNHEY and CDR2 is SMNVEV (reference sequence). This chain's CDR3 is CATTGTSYNEQFF. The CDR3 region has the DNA TGTGCCACCACAGGAACCTCCTACAATGAGCAGTTCTTC.

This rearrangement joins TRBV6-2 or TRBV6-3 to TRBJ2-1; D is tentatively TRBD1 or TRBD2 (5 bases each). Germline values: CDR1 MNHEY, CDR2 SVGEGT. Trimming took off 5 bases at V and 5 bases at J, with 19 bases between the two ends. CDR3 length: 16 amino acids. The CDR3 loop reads CASSEALGAMDNEQFF. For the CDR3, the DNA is TGTGCCAGCAGTGAGGCACTAGGGGCTATGGACAATGAGCAGTTCTTC.

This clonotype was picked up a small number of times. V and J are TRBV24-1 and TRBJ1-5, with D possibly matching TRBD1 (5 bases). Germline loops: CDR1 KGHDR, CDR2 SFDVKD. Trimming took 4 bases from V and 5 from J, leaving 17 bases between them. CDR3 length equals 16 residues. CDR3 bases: TGTGCCACCAGTGACGCCGGGGCCGAGCCCCATCAGCCCCAGCATTTT. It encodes CATSDAGAEPHQPQHF.

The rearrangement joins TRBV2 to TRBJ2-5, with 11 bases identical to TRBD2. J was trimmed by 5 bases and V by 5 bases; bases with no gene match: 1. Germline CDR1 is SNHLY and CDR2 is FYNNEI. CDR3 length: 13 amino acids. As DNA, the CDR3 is TGTGCCAGCAGTTCTAGCGGGAGGGAGACCCAGTACTTC. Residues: CASSSSGRETQYF.

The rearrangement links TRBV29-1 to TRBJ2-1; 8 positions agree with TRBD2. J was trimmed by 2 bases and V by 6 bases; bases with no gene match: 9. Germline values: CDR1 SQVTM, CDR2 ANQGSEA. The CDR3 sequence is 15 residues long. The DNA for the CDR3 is TGCAGCGTCCTAACCGGGACTAGTACCTACAATGAGCAGTTCTTC. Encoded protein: CSVLTGTSTYNEQFF.

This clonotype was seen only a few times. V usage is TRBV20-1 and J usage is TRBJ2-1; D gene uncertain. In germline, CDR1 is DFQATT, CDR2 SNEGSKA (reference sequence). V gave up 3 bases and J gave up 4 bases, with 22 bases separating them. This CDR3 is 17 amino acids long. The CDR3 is CSASPSVRTHPYNEQFF. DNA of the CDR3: TGCAGTGCTAGTCCCTCGGTTAGGACGCACCCGTACAATGAGCAGTTCTTC.

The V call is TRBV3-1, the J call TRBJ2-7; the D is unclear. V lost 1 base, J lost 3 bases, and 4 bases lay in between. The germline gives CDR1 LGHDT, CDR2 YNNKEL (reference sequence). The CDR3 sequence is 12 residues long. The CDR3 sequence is CASSQGDYEQYF. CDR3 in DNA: TGTGCCAGCAGCCAAGGGGACTACGAGCAGTACTTC.

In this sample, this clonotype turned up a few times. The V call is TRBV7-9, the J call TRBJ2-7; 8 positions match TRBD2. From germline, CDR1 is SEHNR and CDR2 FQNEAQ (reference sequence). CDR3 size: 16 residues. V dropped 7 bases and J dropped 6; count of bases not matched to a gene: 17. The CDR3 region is CASIAVVGRARVEQYF. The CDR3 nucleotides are TGTGCCAGCATCGCTGTGGTCGGGAGGGCCCGGGTCGAGCAGTACTTC.

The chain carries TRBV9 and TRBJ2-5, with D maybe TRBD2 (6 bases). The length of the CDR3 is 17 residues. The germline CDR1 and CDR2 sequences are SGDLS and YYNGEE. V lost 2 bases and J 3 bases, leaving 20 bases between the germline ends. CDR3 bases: TGTGCCAGCAGCGTCGACGTGGGCTTAGCGGTAAAAGAGACCCAGTACTTC. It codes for CASSVDVGLAVKETQYF.

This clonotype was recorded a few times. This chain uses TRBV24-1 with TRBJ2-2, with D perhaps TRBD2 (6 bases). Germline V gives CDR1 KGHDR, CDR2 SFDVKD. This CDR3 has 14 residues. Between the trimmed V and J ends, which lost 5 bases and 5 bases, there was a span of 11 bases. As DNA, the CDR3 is TGTGCCACCAGTGTCGGGGCGGGAACCGGGGAGCTGTTTTTT. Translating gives CATSVGAGTGELFF.

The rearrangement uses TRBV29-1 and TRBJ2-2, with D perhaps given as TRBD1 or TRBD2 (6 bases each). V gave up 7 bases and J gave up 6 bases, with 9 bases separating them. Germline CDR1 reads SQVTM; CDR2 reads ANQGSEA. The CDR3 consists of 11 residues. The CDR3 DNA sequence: TGCAGCGGAAGGGGGGCCGGGGAGCTGTTTTTT. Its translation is CSGRGAGELFF.

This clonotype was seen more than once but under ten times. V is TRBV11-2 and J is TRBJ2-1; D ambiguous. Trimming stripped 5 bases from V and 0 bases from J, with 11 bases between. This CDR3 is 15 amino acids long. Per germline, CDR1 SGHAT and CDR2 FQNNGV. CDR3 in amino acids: CASSPHRSSYNEQFF. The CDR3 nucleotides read TGTGCCAGCAGCCCCCATCGAAGCTCCTACAATGAGCAGTTCTTC.

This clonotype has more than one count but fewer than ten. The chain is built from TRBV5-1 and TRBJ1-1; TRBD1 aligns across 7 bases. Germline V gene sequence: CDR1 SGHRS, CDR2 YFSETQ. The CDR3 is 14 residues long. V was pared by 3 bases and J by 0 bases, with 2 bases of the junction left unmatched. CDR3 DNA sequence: TGCGCCAGCAGCTGGGACAGTATGAACACTGAAGCTTTCTTT. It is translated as CASSWDSMNTEAFF.

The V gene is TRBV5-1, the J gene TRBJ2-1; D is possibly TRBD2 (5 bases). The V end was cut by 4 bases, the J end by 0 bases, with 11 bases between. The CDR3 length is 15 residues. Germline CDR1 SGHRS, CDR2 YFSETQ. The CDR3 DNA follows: TGCGCCAGCAGCACTACAACTAGCTCCTACAATGAGCAGTTCTTC. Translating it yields CASSTTTSSYNEQFF.

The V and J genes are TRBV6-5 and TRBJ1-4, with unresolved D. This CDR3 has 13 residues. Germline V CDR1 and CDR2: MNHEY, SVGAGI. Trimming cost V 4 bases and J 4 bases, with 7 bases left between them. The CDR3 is CASSSDFNEKLFF. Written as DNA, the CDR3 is TGTGCCAGCAGTTCTGACTTTAATGAAAAACTGTTTTTT.

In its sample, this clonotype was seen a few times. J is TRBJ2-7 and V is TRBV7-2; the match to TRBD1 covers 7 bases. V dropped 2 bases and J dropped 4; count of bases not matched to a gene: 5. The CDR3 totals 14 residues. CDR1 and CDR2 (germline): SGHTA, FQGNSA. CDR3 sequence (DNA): TGTGCCAGCAGCTTATACCCAGGGGGTTACGAGCAGTACTTC. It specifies CASSLYPGGYEQYF.

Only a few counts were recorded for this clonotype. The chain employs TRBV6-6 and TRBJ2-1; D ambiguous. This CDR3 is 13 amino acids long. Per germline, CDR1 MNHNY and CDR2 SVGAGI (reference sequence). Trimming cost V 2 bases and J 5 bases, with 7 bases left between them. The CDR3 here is CASSYDNNNEQFF. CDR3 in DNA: TGTGCCAGCAGTTACGACAACAACAATGAGCAGTTCTTC.

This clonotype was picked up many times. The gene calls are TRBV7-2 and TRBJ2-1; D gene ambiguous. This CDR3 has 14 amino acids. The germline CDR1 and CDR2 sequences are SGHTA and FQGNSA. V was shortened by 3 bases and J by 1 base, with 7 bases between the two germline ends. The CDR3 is CASSFPGSYNEQFF. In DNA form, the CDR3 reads TGTGCCAGCAGCTTCCCAGGTTCCTACAATGAGCAGTTCTTC.

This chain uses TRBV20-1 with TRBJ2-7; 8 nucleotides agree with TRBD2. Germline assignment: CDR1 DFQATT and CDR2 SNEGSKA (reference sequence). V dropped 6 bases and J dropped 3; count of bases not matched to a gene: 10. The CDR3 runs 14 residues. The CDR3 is CSADRAGEIYEQYF. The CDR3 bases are TGCAGTGCCGATAGAGCGGGAGAGATCTACGAGCAGTACTTC.

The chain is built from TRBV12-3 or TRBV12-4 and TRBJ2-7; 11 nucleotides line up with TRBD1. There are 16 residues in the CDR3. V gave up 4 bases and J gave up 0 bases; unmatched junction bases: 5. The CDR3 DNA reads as TGTGCCAGCAGTTCCGGGACAGGGGGATTCTCCTACGAGCAGTACTTC. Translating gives CASSSGTGGFSYEQYF.

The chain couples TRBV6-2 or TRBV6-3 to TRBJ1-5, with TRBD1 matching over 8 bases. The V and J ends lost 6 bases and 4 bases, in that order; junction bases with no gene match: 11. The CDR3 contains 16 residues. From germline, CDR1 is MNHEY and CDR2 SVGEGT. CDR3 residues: CASSRDRHRRNQPQHF. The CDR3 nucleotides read TGTGCCAGCAGCCGGGACAGGCATAGAAGGAATCAGCCCCAGCATTTT.

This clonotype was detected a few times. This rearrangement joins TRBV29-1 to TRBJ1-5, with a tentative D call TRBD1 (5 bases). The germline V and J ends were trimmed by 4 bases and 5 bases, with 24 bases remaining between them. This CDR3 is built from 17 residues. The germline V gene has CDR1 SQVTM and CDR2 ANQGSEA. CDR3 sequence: CSVGQKGSRRGYQPQHF. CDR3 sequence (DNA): TGCAGCGTTGGGCAGAAGGGGAGCCGACGGGGTTATCAGCCCCAGCATTTT.

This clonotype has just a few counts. As DNA, the CDR3 is TGTGCCAGCAGCAATATCGACAAAGCCCAGCATTTT. It encodes CASSNIDKAQHF. The rearrangement uses TRBV21-1 and TRBJ1-5. TRBV21-1 is annotated as a pseudogene. The CDR3 totals 12 residues.

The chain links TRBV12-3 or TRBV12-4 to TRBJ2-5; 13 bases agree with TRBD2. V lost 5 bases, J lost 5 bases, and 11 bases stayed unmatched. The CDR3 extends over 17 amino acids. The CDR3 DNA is TGTGCCAGCAGTGGACTAGCGGGAGCCTCCGCCTGGGAGACCCAGTACTTC. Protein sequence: CASSGLAGASAWETQYF.

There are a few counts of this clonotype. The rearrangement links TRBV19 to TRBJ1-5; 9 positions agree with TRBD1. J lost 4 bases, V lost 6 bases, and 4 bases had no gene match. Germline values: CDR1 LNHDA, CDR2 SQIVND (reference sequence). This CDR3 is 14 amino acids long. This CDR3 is CASRSGQGNQPQHF. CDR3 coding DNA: TGTGCCAGTAGGTCAGGACAGGGGAATCAGCCCCAGCATTTT.

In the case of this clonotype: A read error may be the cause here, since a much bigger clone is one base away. CDR3 nucleotides: TGTGCCATCAGTTACTCGATTCCAGCGGAACGCACAGATACGCAGTATTTT. Its protein is CAISYSIPAERTDTQYF. The chain recombines TRBV6-2 or TRBV6-3 with TRBJ2-3, with D perhaps TRBD2 (5 bases). The CDR3 spans 17 residues. Looked up from germline, CDR1 is MNHEY and CDR2 is SVGEGT.

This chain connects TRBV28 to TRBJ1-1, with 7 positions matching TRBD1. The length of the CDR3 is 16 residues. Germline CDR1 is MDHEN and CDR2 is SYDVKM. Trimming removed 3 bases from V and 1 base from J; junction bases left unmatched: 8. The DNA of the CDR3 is TGTGCCAGCAGTTTCCCCGGGACAGCTTGGAACACTGAAGCTTTCTTT. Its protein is CASSFPGTAWNTEAFF.

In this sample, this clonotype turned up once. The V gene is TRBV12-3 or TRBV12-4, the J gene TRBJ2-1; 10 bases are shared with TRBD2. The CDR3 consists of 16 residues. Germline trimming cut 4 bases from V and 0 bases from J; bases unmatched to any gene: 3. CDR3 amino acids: CASSSSGSLSYNEQFF. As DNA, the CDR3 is TGTGCCAGCAGTTCTAGCGGGAGCCTCTCCTACAATGAGCAGTTCTTC.

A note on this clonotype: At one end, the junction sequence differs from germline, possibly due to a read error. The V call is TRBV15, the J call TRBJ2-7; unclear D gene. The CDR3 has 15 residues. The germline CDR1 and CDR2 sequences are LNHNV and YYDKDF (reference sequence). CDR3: CATSRDRSRSYDQYF. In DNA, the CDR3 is TGTGCCACCAGCAGAGACAGGTCCCGCTCCTACGACCAGTACTTC.